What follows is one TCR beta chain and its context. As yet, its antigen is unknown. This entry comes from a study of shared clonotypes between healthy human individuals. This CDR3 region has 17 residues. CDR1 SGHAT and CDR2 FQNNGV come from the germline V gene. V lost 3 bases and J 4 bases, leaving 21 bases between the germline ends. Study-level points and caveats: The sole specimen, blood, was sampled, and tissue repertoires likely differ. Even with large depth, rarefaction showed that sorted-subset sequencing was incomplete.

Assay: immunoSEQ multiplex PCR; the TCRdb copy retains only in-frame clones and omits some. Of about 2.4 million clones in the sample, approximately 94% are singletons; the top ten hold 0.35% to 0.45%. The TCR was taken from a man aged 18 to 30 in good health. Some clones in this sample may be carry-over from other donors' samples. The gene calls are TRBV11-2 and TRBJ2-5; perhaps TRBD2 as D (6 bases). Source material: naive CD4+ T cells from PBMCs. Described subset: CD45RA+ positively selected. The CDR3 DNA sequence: TGTGCCAGCAGCTTCAGAAGATCCACTAGCCTTCTAGAGACCCAGTACTTC. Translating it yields CASSFRRSTSLLETQYF.